This TCR beta chain originates from a study of T cell responses to AZD1222 COVID-19 vaccine. Across the whole study: Second-dose recipients at about 4 or about 12 weeks were treated as one pooled group. Study findings and constraints: Repertoire collection took place solely once the T cell response had peaked. Clonal diversity was possibly underestimated, and the donors were mostly white British, with more females.

CDR3 size: 12 residues. Germline lookup yields CDR1 DFQATT and CDR2 SNEGSKA (reference sequence). Trimming left V 3 bases short and J 2 bases short, with 6 bases between. TCRdb's table, derived via immunoSEQ multiplex PCR, lists solely in-frame clones and lacks some. The repertoire includes around 76,000 clones, 84% of them detected once, and about a tenth sits in the top ten. As to this clone: The antigen is unknown.

The sample in question was peripheral blood, obtained on day 0 of AZD1222 vaccination. This TCR derives from an adult in good health. The chain recombines TRBV20-1 with TRBJ2-3, with D unresolved. Written as DNA, the CDR3 is TGCAGTGCTAGTCAGGACACAGATACGCAGTATTTT. Translating gives CSASQDTDTQYF.